Described below is a single T cell receptor (beta chain) sequence and its context. Its antigen is unknown. Using immunoSEQ multiplex PCR, the repertoire was profiled, and TCRdb retains in-frame clones only, with some absent. Here the sample spans 100,000 or so clones, 80% to 90% being singletons. During the collection period, no donor immune events like infections were recorded. This entry is derived from a study of identifying expanded T cells in peripheral blood. Study observations and caveats: Differentially abundant clones: 1 to 1.5 between replicates, about 16 at two to three weeks, 19 to 20 at four. Variance in clone template counts between roughly two-week samples significantly increased with total template count across all healthy donors.

The CDR3 sequence is 18 residues long. Germline-derived CDR1 and CDR2 are LGHNA and YSLEER. V dropped 5 bases and J dropped 0 bases, with 19 bases sitting between them. Sequenced input: blood. The rearrangement links TRBV4-3 to TRBJ1-4; TRBD1 is a possible D gene (6 bases). This receptor was identified in a person aged 18 to 75 in good health. The CDR3 region is CASSSNWQGPSTNEKLFF. The DNA of the CDR3 is TGCGCCAGCAGCTCGAACTGGCAGGGGCCTTCAACTAATGAAAAACTGTTTTTT.